A few counts support the clone carrying this TCR beta chain. The antigen is undetermined. Library preparation for TCR beta used quantitative 5'-RACE with molecular barcodes. MiXCR, run by TCRdb on the 5' RACE reads, gives a single entry per CDR3 protein. The sample carries around 440,000 distinct CDR3 sequences, under 20% recorded once. V was pared by 4 bases and J by 5 bases, with 13 bases between. CDR3 length: 15 residues. CDR1 and CDR2 from the germline V gene are SGHDT and YYEEEE. The sample is drawn from a study of CD8 T cells in ankylosing spondylitis. The study, taken as a whole, reports: Significant enrichment of disease-linked clones was reported in matched ankylosing spondylitis synovial fluid. It appeared that ankylosing spondylitis blood was characterized by a TCR beta motif of seven or eight highly homologous variants.

The chain joins TRBV5-6 to TRBJ1-6; D ambiguous. Sequencing was performed on blood, either unsorted or a sorted T cell fraction (not recorded which). This clonotype was obtained from a male donor with ankylosing spondylitis. Here the CDR3 reads CASSPISGDNSPLHF. The CDR3 DNA reads as TGTGCCAGCAGCCCGATATCAGGAGATAATTCACCCCTCCACTTT.